A single TCR beta chain is shown here with its context. Its cognate antigen is unknown. The sample belongs to a study of OX40 agonist ivuxolimab in advanced cancers. Study-wide background: A diagnosis of hepatocellular carcinoma, melanoma, renal cell or head and neck cancer was present in dose-escalation patients. Points from the study as a whole: Expanded clones belonging to CD8+ T cells outnumbered, on average, those of CD4+. The work left the antigen specificity of expanded peripheral T cells undetermined.

V gave up 7 bases and J gave up 0 bases, with 15 bases separating them. CDR3 length: 15 amino acids. Germline lookup yields CDR1 SEHNR and CDR2 FQNEAQ (reference sequence). Clones were sequenced by immunoSEQ multiplex PCR, and TCRdb holds only the in-frame ones, with some missing. This sample has 35,000 to 45,000 clones; just over 85% occur once, and the top ten carry less than 25%. The specimen was CD4+ or CD8+ T cells sorted from blood, collected in a trial of the OX40 agonist ivuxolimab. This sequence was found in an adult with an advanced solid tumor such as melanoma, head and neck, liver or kidney cancer. The chain combines TRBV7-9 with TRBJ1-2; D unresolved. The CDR3 here is CASIPVPAANYGYTF. The CDR3 DNA sequence: TGTGCCAGCATCCCGGTACCAGCAGCTAACTATGGCTACACCTTC.